This TCR beta chain was sequenced in a study of shared clonotypes between healthy human individuals. Naive CD8 isolation took CD45RO-negative cells positively selected for CCR7 and excluded terminally differentiated effector memory CD45RA+ cells. Donors were healthy HIV-negative adults without recently reported acute infections or vaccinations. Under the authors' procedure: ImmunoSEQ supplied junction-only sequences lacking quality scores, so filtering was different. Sequencing used immunoSEQ multiplex PCR; TCRdb keeps in-frame clones, though not all of them. V, J and clone size derive from that table, while D and trimming were established from the DNA sequence. The profile shows approximately 590,000 clones, roughly 96% of them singletons. Material: naive CD8+ T cells sorted from blood. This clonotype was sampled from a woman in her 30s in good health.

Here the CDR3 DNA reads TGTGCCAGCAGTTTGGTGGGATGGTCCTACGAGCAGTACTTC. Translated, it gives CASSLVGWSYEQYF. V gene TRBV28 combines with J gene TRBJ2-5; D is uncertain. The end of the DNA is better explained by TRBJ2-7, so the J call may be wrong. CDR1 is MDHEN and CDR2 is SYDVKM in the germline V gene. This CDR3 has 14 amino acids.